The clone carrying this TCR beta chain has just a few counts. The antigen is undetermined. The data derive from a study of T cells after yellow fever vaccination. Study at large: Where fractions had low cell numbers, libraries were prepared from them with the SMART-Seq v4 Ultra Low Input RNA kit. Regarding the study as a whole: Boosting was followed by the reappearance of most primary-vaccination clones (roughly 95% CD4, about 89% CD8). It was the secondary response that reached its peak faster, day 5 versus 15, but it was weaker. Bulk-population clonotypes that are abundant could appear as contaminants in FACS-sorted repertoires.

MiXCR, applied by TCRdb to the 5' RACE reads, yields one record per CDR3 protein. The data contain roughly 150,000 distinct CDR3 sequences, around 6.3% of them seen just once; the ten biggest clones take up 0.5% to 0.65%. CDR3 length: 16 residues. The germline gives CDR1 SGHTA, CDR2 FQGNSA. Trimming took 2 bases from V and 6 from J, leaving 18 bases between them. The source material was CD4+ T cells sorted from PBMCs, sampled 10 days after the yellow fever booster vaccination. The TCR was taken from a young man who received the YFV17D yellow fever vaccine. The chain joins TRBV7-2 to TRBJ2-3; D is unclear. CDR3 in amino acids: CASSLSFSKASDTQYF. The DNA of the CDR3 is TGTGCCAGCAGCTTAAGTTTCTCGAAGGCAAGTGATACGCAGTATTTT.